This is a list of T cell receptor beta chains from one sample in a study of T-cell memory formation after mild COVID-19. TCRdb recomputed calls from the 5' RACE reads with MiXCR, one row per CDR3 protein. In the table there are 250,000 to 350,000 distinct CDR3 sequences, approximately 15% of which are singletons. Sequencing was done on a sample of PBMCs or a T cell subset sorted from them (not recorded which). These receptors were taken from a man aged 18 to 30 who had mild COVID-19 (a few samples of this study predate the infection). Cell type and time point are not known. Each CDR3 is given with its conserved first and last residue. Fields, in order: V gene, D gene, clone size, J gene, CDR3 protein, CDR3 DNA. A D gene is named only where the DNA matches it firmly. Not every row has a clone size; where given, it reads once, few, many or a size class.

V gene: TRBV11-2
D gene: .
clone size: few
J gene: TRBJ2-5
CDR3 protein: CASSLEGSAQYF
CDR3 DNA: TGTGCCAGCAGCTTAGAGGGGTCGGCCCAGTACTTC

V gene: TRBV6-5
D gene: .
clone size: few
J gene: TRBJ1-1
CDR3 protein: CASSSRYETVMNTEAFF
CDR3 DNA: TGTGCCAGCAGTTCACGATACGAGACAGTCATGAACACTGAAGCTTTCTTT

V gene: TRBV5-5
D gene: TRBD1
clone size: few
J gene: TRBJ2-3
CDR3 protein: CASSGGQGSTDTQYF
CDR3 DNA: TGTGCCAGCAGCGGAGGACAGGGGAGCACAGATACGCAGTATTTT

V gene: TRBV18
D gene: .
clone size: .
J gene: TRBJ2-2
CDR3 protein: CASSPQDKTGELFF
CDR3 DNA: TGTGCCAGCTCACCCCAAGACAAGACCGGGGAGCTGTTTTTT

V gene: TRBV9
D gene: .
clone size: .
J gene: TRBJ2-2
CDR3 protein: CASSVYSSRGELFF
CDR3 DNA: TGTGCCAGCAGCGTGTATAGCAGCCGTGGGGAGCTGTTTTTT

V gene: TRBV7-2
D gene: .
clone size: .
J gene: TRBJ2-1
CDR3 protein: CASSPPGETYNEQFF
CDR3 DNA: TGTGCCAGCAGCCCCCCGGGGGAAACCTACAATGAGCAGTTCTTC

V gene: TRBV20-1
D gene: .
clone size: few
J gene: TRBJ2-3
CDR3 protein: CSARDTGYTQYF
CDR3 DNA: TGCAGTGCTAGAGACACGGGATATACGCAGTATTTT

V gene: TRBV5-1
D gene: .
clone size: .
J gene: TRBJ1-1
CDR3 protein: CASSWDNSNTEAFF
CDR3 DNA: TGCGCCAGCAGCTGGGACAACTCCAACACTGAAGCTTTCTTT

V gene: TRBV7-9
D gene: TRBD1
clone size: .
J gene: TRBJ2-5
CDR3 protein: CASSSSGTGRGTQYF
CDR3 DNA: TGTGCCAGCAGCTCCTCCGGGACAGGGAGGGGAACCCAGTACTTC

V gene: TRBV6-5
D gene: TRBD1
clone size: .
J gene: TRBJ1-2
CDR3 protein: CASSTPRTGEGYTF
CDR3 DNA: TGTGCCAGCAGTACCCCCCGGACAGGGGAGGGCTACACCTTC

V gene: TRBV7-2
D gene: .
clone size: few
J gene: TRBJ2-1
CDR3 protein: CASSPSQLGLSEQFF
CDR3 DNA: TGTGCCAGCAGTCCCTCGCAGCTAGGACTTAGTGAGCAGTTCTTC

V gene: TRBV4-2
D gene: .
clone size: many
J gene: TRBJ1-5
CDR3 protein: CASSQEDGDQPQHF
CDR3 DNA: TGTGCCAGCAGCCAAGAGGATGGGGATCAGCCCCAGCATTTT

V gene: TRBV7-9
D gene: .
clone size: few
J gene: TRBJ2-7
CDR3 protein: CASRPPDGSSYEQYF
CDR3 DNA: TGTGCCAGCAGACCACCGGACGGGAGCTCCTACGAGCAGTACTTC

V gene: TRBV24-1
D gene: .
clone size: few
J gene: TRBJ2-2
CDR3 protein: CATQDVANTGELFF
CDR3 DNA: TGTGCCACCCAGGACGTGGCGAACACCGGGGAGCTGTTTTTT

V gene: TRBV9
D gene: TRBD1
clone size: .
J gene: TRBJ2-1
CDR3 protein: CASSVGRDSSYNEQFF
CDR3 DNA: TGTGCCAGCAGCGTAGGAAGGGACAGCTCCTACAATGAGCAGTTCTTC

V gene: TRBV7-9
D gene: TRBD1
clone size: .
J gene: TRBJ1-6
CDR3 protein: CASRQTGILSPLHF
CDR3 DNA: TGTGCCAGCAGACAGACAGGGATTCTTTCACCCCTCCACTTT

V gene: TRBV28
D gene: TRBD1
clone size: .
J gene: TRBJ1-2
CDR3 protein: CASRSGQGAIGYTF
CDR3 DNA: TGTGCCAGCAGGTCGGGACAGGGGGCCATAGGCTACACCTTC

V gene: TRBV20-1
D gene: .
clone size: few
J gene: TRBJ2-7
CDR3 protein: CSASPGQGMGEQYF
CDR3 DNA: TGCAGTGCTAGCCCGGGACAAGGAATGGGAGAGCAGTACTTC

V gene: TRBV24-1
D gene: TRBD2
clone size: .
J gene: TRBJ2-3
CDR3 protein: CATSDRLAGDLRQYF
CDR3 DNA: TGTGCCACCAGCGATAGACTAGCGGGGGATCTACGGCAGTATTTT

V gene: TRBV6-6
D gene: .
clone size: few
J gene: TRBJ2-5
CDR3 protein: CASSYSTKGGETQYF
CDR3 DNA: TGTGCCAGCAGTTACTCTACGAAGGGGGGAGAGACCCAGTACTTC

V gene: TRBV15
D gene: TRBD1
clone size: .
J gene: TRBJ1-1
CDR3 protein: CATSRSRDRDEAFF
CDR3 DNA: TGTGCCACCAGCAGGTCCCGGGACAGGGATGAAGCTTTCTTT

V gene: TRBV20-1
D gene: TRBD1
clone size: .
J gene: TRBJ1-3
CDR3 protein: CSAPPTGYGNTIYF
CDR3 DNA: TGCAGTGCTCCCCCGACAGGGTATGGAAACACCATATATTTT

V gene: TRBV3-1
D gene: .
clone size: many
J gene: TRBJ1-6
CDR3 protein: CASSLSPPPGQNSPLHF
CDR3 DNA: TGTGCCAGCAGCCTTAGCCCCCCCCCGGGGCAAAATTCACCCCTCCACTTT

V gene: TRBV4-1
D gene: .
clone size: .
J gene: TRBJ2-5
CDR3 protein: CASSHATPSLQETQYF
CDR3 DNA: TGCGCCAGCAGCCACGCTACTCCAAGTTTACAAGAGACCCAGTACTTC

V gene: TRBV9
D gene: .
clone size: many
J gene: TRBJ2-1
CDR3 protein: CASSVDYNEQFF
CDR3 DNA: TGTGCCAGCAGCGTAGATTACAATGAGCAGTTCTTC

V gene: TRBV5-6
D gene: .
clone size: .
J gene: TRBJ1-1
CDR3 protein: CASSLGRHTEAFF
CDR3 DNA: TGTGCCAGCAGCTTGGGAAGGCACACTGAAGCTTTCTTT

V gene: TRBV7-2
D gene: TRBD1
clone size: .
J gene: TRBJ1-2
CDR3 protein: CASSPRTGDFYGYTF
CDR3 DNA: TGTGCCAGCAGTCCAAGGACAGGGGACTTCTATGGCTACACCTTC

V gene: TRBV7-9
D gene: TRBD1
clone size: .
J gene: TRBJ2-5
CDR3 protein: CASSPPGQFQETQYF
CDR3 DNA: TGTGCCAGCAGCCCACCGGGACAGTTCCAAGAGACCCAGTACTTC

V gene: TRBV6-1
D gene: TRBD1
clone size: many
J gene: TRBJ2-6
CDR3 protein: CASSERDRVHSGANVLTF
CDR3 DNA: TGTGCCAGCAGTGAAAGGGACAGGGTTCATAGTGGGGCCAACGTCCTGACTTTC

V gene: TRBV4-1
D gene: TRBD1
clone size: many
J gene: TRBJ1-4
CDR3 protein: CASSQDLYSTGMSRKLFF
CDR3 DNA: TGCGCCAGCAGCCAAGATCTATATTCGACAGGGATGTCGCGGAAACTGTTTTTT

V gene: TRBV10-3
D gene: .
clone size: .
J gene: TRBJ1-1
CDR3 protein: CAIGTTEAFF
CDR3 DNA: TGTGCCATCGGGACCACTGAAGCTTTCTTT

V gene: TRBV6-6
D gene: .
clone size: .
J gene: TRBJ2-5
CDR3 protein: CASSYPSGGGETQYF
CDR3 DNA: TGTGCCAGCAGTTACCCTAGCGGAGGGGGAGAGACCCAGTACTTC

V gene: TRBV29-1
D gene: TRBD1
clone size: .
J gene: TRBJ2-3
CDR3 protein: CSVGPGQTTDTQYF
CDR3 DNA: TGCAGCGTTGGTCCGGGACAGACAACAGATACGCAGTATTTT

V gene: TRBV4-3
D gene: .
clone size: few
J gene: TRBJ1-1
CDR3 protein: CASSQDDGNTEAFF
CDR3 DNA: TGCGCCAGCAGCCAAGATGACGGAAACACTGAAGCTTTCTTT

V gene: TRBV4-1
D gene: TRBD2
clone size: many
J gene: TRBJ2-1
CDR3 protein: CASSQVRLAVYNEQFF
CDR3 DNA: TGCGCCAGCAGCCAAGTTAGGCTAGCGGTTTACAATGAGCAGTTCTTC

V gene: TRBV6-5
D gene: .
clone size: .
J gene: TRBJ2-2
CDR3 protein: CASSYFHSGELFF
CDR3 DNA: TGTGCCAGCAGTTACTTCCATTCAGGGGAGCTGTTTTTT

V gene: TRBV7-2
D gene: TRBD1
clone size: many
J gene: TRBJ2-1
CDR3 protein: CASRETGGFYNEQFF
CDR3 DNA: TGTGCCAGCAGGGAGACAGGGGGCTTCTACAATGAGCAGTTCTTC

V gene: TRBV24-1
D gene: TRBD2
clone size: many
J gene: TRBJ2-3
CDR3 protein: CATSDSRAGGRDTQYF
CDR3 DNA: TGTGCCACCAGTGATTCCCGAGCGGGGGGGCGAGATACGCAGTATTTT

V gene: TRBV7-3
D gene: .
clone size: few
J gene: TRBJ2-1
CDR3 protein: CASSIRPNNEQFF
CDR3 DNA: TGTGCCAGCAGCATAAGACCGAACAATGAGCAGTTCTTC

V gene: TRBV7-2
D gene: TRBD2
clone size: many
J gene: TRBJ2-5
CDR3 protein: CASSSLAGNQETQYF
CDR3 DNA: TGTGCCAGCAGCTCCCTAGCGGGTAACCAAGAGACCCAGTACTTC

V gene: TRBV5-6
D gene: .
clone size: few
J gene: TRBJ1-5
CDR3 protein: CASSLGGARAVETQHF
CDR3 DNA: TGTGCCAGCAGCTTGGGGGGCGCCCGCGCCGTAGAGACCCAGCATTTT

V gene: TRBV19
D gene: .
clone size: once
J gene: TRBJ1-5
CDR3 protein: CASSLTGWDQPQHF
CDR3 DNA: TGTGCCAGTAGTTTAACAGGGTGGGATCAGCCCCAGCATTTT

V gene: TRBV20-1
D gene: .
clone size: .
J gene: TRBJ2-3
CDR3 protein: CSATEGASTDTQYF
CDR3 DNA: TGCAGTGCTACCGAAGGGGCTAGCACAGATACGCAGTATTTT

V gene: TRBV6-6
D gene: .
clone size: .
J gene: TRBJ1-3
CDR3 protein: CASSYSGNGNTIYF
CDR3 DNA: TGTGCCAGCAGTTACTCGGGTAACGGGAACACCATATATTTT

V gene: TRBV5-1
D gene: TRBD1
clone size: .
J gene: TRBJ2-7
CDR3 protein: CASSLGQGTSYEQYF
CDR3 DNA: TGCGCCAGCAGCTTGGGACAGGGGACATCCTACGAGCAGTACTTC